This entry features one T cell receptor (beta chain) sequence. Measured with immunoSEQ multiplex PCR; TCRdb has only the in-frame clones, and not every one. The top ten hold approximately 3.1% of the sample, which has about 50,000 clones, about 88% seen once. Participants, 18 to 89 years old, spanned about two dozen US areas. Recovered status in Cohort 3 required two negative PCRs, clearance, or symptom resolution. This entry comes from a study of blood T cell repertoires in COVID-19. Study in general: Samples of COVID-19 (acute and convalescent) were obtained from the United States, Italy and Spain.

Germline V gives CDR1 MNHEY, CDR2 SVGAGI. The CDR3 extends over 13 amino acids. The trim removed 8 bases at V and 3 bases at J, leaving 4 bases unmatched. The V and J genes are TRBV6-5 and TRBJ1-2; 9 positions match TRBD1. Sequenced sample: PBMCs or T cells enriched from blood (not recorded which). This TCR derives from a woman aged 50 to 65 who had recovered from COVID-19. CDR3 in DNA: TGTGCCAGCCGCCGACAGGGGGACTATGGCTACACCTTC. As protein: CASRRQGDYGYTF.